A single sample gave rise to the 10 T cell receptor beta chains below, sequenced in a study of early T cells in non-severe SARS-CoV-2 infection. MiXCR was run by TCRdb on the 5' RACE reads, yielding one entry per CDR3 protein. The table lists 98,000 or so distinct CDR3 sequences, roughly 11% of them singletons. Sequencing was done on a sample of whole blood. Receptors were obtained from an adult who was a healthcare worker with PCR-confirmed SARS-CoV-2 infection or an uninfected control (not recorded which).

The gene calls are TRBV7-2 and TRBJ2-7; the match to TRBD2 covers 10 bases. In germline, CDR1 is SGHTA, CDR2 FQGNSA. This CDR3 contains 15 residues. After removal of 0 bases from V and 7 bases from J, the junction contained 6 bases not matched to a gene. The chain's CDR3 is CASSLASSGGLEQYF. The CDR3 nucleotides read TGTGCCAGCAGCTTAGCTTCTAGCGGGGGCCTTGAGCAGTACTTC. Filled out from reference TRBV7-2 and TRBJ2-7, the complete variable domain reads GAGVSQSPSNKVTEKGKDVELRCDPISGHTALYWYRQSLGQGLEFLIYFQGNSAPDKSGLPSDRFSAERTGGSVSTLTIQRTQQEDSAVYLCASSLASSGGLEQYFGPGTRLTVT.

This clonotype was observed many times. The chain links TRBV12-3 or TRBV12-4 to TRBJ1-6; D remains ambiguous. The CDR3 sequence is 12 residues long. Trimming took 6 bases from V and 2 from J, leaving 2 bases between them. The CDR3 spells CASRTYNSPLHF. For the CDR3, the DNA is TGTGCCAGCAGAACCTATAATTCACCCCTCCACTTT.

At least ten counts were recorded for this clonotype. The rearrangement links TRBV4-1 to TRBJ2-3, with 10 bases aligning to TRBD2. CDR3 length equals 14 residues. Germline CDR1 MGHRA, CDR2 YSYEKL. The trim removed 10 bases at V and 1 base at J, leaving 5 bases unmatched. CDR3: CATSGTSGTDTQYF. CDR3 sequence (DNA): TGCGCCACCTCCGGGACTAGCGGCACAGATACGCAGTATTTT.

This clonotype was counted many times. The chain links TRBV29-1 to TRBJ2-3, with D perhaps TRBD1 (5 bases). V was clipped by 6 bases and J by 0 bases, with 13 bases between them. Germline CDR1 is SQVTM and CDR2 is ANQGSEA. This CDR3 contains 14 residues. CDR3 sequence reads: CSVQQATSTDTQYF. CDR3 nucleotide sequence: TGCAGCGTGCAACAGGCCACTAGCACAGATACGCAGTATTTT.

This clonotype came up a few times. The chain has TRBV5-1 and TRBJ2-3; D not resolved. V gave up 1 base and J gave up 2 bases, with 5 bases separating them. Germline CDR1 and CDR2: SGHRS and YFSETQ. The CDR3 loop spans 13 amino acids. CDR3 nucleotide sequence: TGCGCCAGCAGCTTGAACCCCACAGATACGCAGTATTTT. It specifies CASSLNPTDTQYF.

Points on this clonotype: At one of its ends the junction is not consistent with the germline gene, which may arise from a read error. The gene calls are TRBV29-1 and TRBJ2-2, with TRBD1 as a possible D gene (5 bases). The CDR3 sequence is 12 residues long. Germline loops: CDR1 SQVTM, CDR2 ANQGSEA. The CDR3 sequence: CSDEGDTGELFF. CDR3 nucleotides: TGCAGCGATGAAGGGGATACCGGGGAGCTGTTTTTT.

This clonotype was seen a few times. The rearrangement uses TRBV18 and TRBJ2-1, with a tentative D call TRBD2 (7 bases). V shed 1 base and J shed 2 bases, with 9 bases lying between them. This CDR3 spans 15 amino acids. Per germline, CDR1 KGHSH and CDR2 LQKENI. The CDR3 sequence is CASSPHGGPYNEQFF. The CDR3 nucleotides are TGTGCCAGCTCACCACACGGGGGGCCCTACAATGAGCAGTTCTTC.

This clonotype was counted at least ten times. The chain links TRBV30 to TRBJ1-1; D unclear. The CDR3 sequence is 13 residues long. The germline V gene has CDR1 GTSNPN and CDR2 SVGIG (reference sequence). Deletions cut 0 bases from V and 0 bases from J, with 5 bases between. The CDR3 loop reads CAWSVGVNTEAFF. CDR3 coding DNA: TGTGCCTGGAGTGTCGGGGTGAACACTGAAGCTTTCTTT.

This clonotype was seen many times. V gene TRBV28 combines with J gene TRBJ1-2; no firm D call. V lost 4 bases, J lost 2 bases, and 5 bases lay in between. This CDR3 has 12 residues. CDR1 and CDR2 (germline): MDHEN, SYDVKM. The CDR3 sequence: CASSSSNYGYTF. CDR3 DNA sequence: TGTGCCAGCAGTTCCTCCAACTATGGCTACACCTTC.

This clonotype appeared a few times. The J gene is TRBJ1-2, the V gene TRBV11-2; TRBD1 agrees at 9 bases. Trimming cost V 1 base and J 2 bases; bases outside gene matches: 5. The CDR3 is made up of 16 amino acids. Germline-derived CDR1 and CDR2 are SGHAT and FQNNGV. In DNA, the CDR3 is TGTGCCAGCAGCTTAGGAGGACAGGGGCTAAACTATGGCTACACCTTC. It specifies CASSLGGQGLNYGYTF.